Following are 4 T cell receptor beta chains from one sample sequenced in a study of blood T cell repertoires in COVID-19. Profiling relied on immunoSEQ multiplex PCR, and the TCRdb table lists in-frame clones only, not all of them. The sample has 150,000 to 200,000 clones; around 87% are singletons. The sequencing sample was made of peripheral blood. The receptor set was obtained from a man between 18 and 35 years old with active or convalescent COVID-19.

The V gene is TRBV3-1 (or the pseudogene TRBV3-2), the J gene TRBJ1-2; 7 bases are shared with TRBD1. V was pared by 2 bases and J by 4 bases, with 10 bases of the junction left unmatched. Germline CDR1 LGHDT, CDR2 YNNKEL (reference sequence). The CDR3 totals 16 residues. CDR3 residues: CASSQRGQEGIYGYTF. The CDR3 bases are TGTGCCAGCAGCCAACGCGGACAGGAAGGGATCTATGGCTACACCTTC.

The chain recombines TRBV6-5 with TRBJ1-6; possible D gene TRBD1, 6 bases. Germline V gives CDR1 MNHEY, CDR2 SVGAGI. The CDR3 has 14 residues. With 5 bases removed from V and 10 bases from J, the gap between germline ends came to 15 bases. The CDR3 is CASSKQGRDSPLHF. The DNA of the CDR3 is TGTGCCAGCAGTAAACAGGGTAGGGACTCACCCCTCCACTTT.

J is TRBJ2-1 and V is TRBV7-9; D is ambiguous. Germline V gene sequence: CDR1 SEHNR, CDR2 FQNEAQ (reference sequence). The CDR3 loop spans 11 amino acids. V shed 3 bases and J shed 9 bases, with 6 bases lying between them. The CDR3 nucleotides are TGTGCCAGCAGCTTCTCTAGTGAGCAGTTCTTC. Translated, it gives CASSFSSEQFF.

This chain uses TRBV2 with TRBJ1-3; no firm D call. With 2 bases removed from V and 0 bases from J, the gap between germline ends came to 8 bases. Germline V lookup: CDR1 SNHLY, CDR2 FYNNEI. This CDR3 has 15 amino acids. The CDR3 sequence is CASSERGSSGNTIYF. In DNA form, the CDR3 reads TGTGCCAGCAGTGAACGGGGTAGCTCTGGAAACACCATATATTTT.